The 6 T cell receptor beta chains in this list originate from one sample, sequenced in a study of cytomegalovirus exposure and HLA in healthy donors. PCR was performed using 60 Vbeta and 13 Jbeta primers. The assay was immunoSEQ multiplex PCR, and TCRdb's table has in-frame clones only and misses some. The sample contains 180,000 or so clones, 70% to 80% of which appear only once. Sequences were obtained from PBMCs. The receptors shown here come from a man between 18 and 35 years old in good health and CMV-seronegative.

This clone was counted once. This chain's CDR3 is CASRSQGNEQFF. CDR3 DNA: TGTGCCAGCAGGTCACAGGGCAATGAGCAGTTCTTC. The chain couples TRBV27 to TRBJ2-1; weak D call: TRBD1 (6 bases). The V and J ends lost 6 bases and 6 bases respectively, with 9 bases between them. Germline CDR1 MNHEY, CDR2 SMNVEV (reference sequence). The length of the CDR3 is 12 residues.

The chain has TRBV28 and TRBJ2-1, with D unclear. In germline, CDR1 is MDHEN, CDR2 SYDVKM. V was pared by 6 bases and J by 8 bases, with 8 bases between. The CDR3 covers 11 residues. The CDR3 here is CASSQAHEQFF. The CDR3 bases are TGTGCCAGCAGCCAAGCACATGAGCAGTTCTTC. The full variable domain, its missing parts supplied by reference TRBV28 and TRBJ2-1, is DVKVTQSSRYLVKRTGEKVFLECVQDMDHENMFWYRQDPGLGLRLIYFSYDVKMKEKGDIPEGYSVSREKKERFSLILESASTNQTSMYLCASSQAHEQFFGPGTRLTVL.

The J gene is TRBJ1-2, the V gene TRBV10-2; possible D gene TRBD1, 5 bases. The ends were cut back, 2 bases at V and 5 bases at J, with 9 bases in the middle. The CDR3 totals 13 residues. Germline lookup yields CDR1 WSHSY and CDR2 SAAADI. The CDR3: CASSEGASYGYTF. The CDR3 nucleotides are TGCGCCAGCAGTGAGGGGGCCTCTTATGGCTACACCTTC.

The chain employs TRBV5-6 and TRBJ2-5; possibly TRBD2 for D (7 bases). Trimming pared 4 bases from V and 6 bases from J, leaving 16 bases between. The CDR3 sequence is 14 residues long. Germline CDR1 is SGHDT and CDR2 is YYEEEE. CDR3 region: CASSPTGREQTQYF. CDR3 nucleotides: TGTGCCAGCAGCCCAACAGGGAGGGAACAGACCCAGTACTTC.

This rearrangement joins TRBV5-4 to TRBJ1-5; D ambiguous. This CDR3 is built from 13 residues. Germline CDR1 reads SGHNT; CDR2 reads YYREEE (reference sequence). V dropped 4 bases and J dropped 9 bases, with 14 bases sitting between them. CDR3 loop: CASSQEPAGPQHF. As DNA, the CDR3 is TGTGCCAGCAGCCAAGAACCCGCCGGGCCCCAGCATTTT.

V and J are TRBV18 and TRBJ2-7; 9 nucleotides match TRBD1. Per germline, CDR1 KGHSH and CDR2 LQKENI. V dropped 8 bases and J dropped 4; count of bases not matched to a gene: 6. This CDR3 is built from 13 residues. The CDR3 protein is CASADRGLYEQYF. As DNA, the CDR3 is TGTGCCAGCGCAGACAGGGGGTTATACGAGCAGTACTTC.